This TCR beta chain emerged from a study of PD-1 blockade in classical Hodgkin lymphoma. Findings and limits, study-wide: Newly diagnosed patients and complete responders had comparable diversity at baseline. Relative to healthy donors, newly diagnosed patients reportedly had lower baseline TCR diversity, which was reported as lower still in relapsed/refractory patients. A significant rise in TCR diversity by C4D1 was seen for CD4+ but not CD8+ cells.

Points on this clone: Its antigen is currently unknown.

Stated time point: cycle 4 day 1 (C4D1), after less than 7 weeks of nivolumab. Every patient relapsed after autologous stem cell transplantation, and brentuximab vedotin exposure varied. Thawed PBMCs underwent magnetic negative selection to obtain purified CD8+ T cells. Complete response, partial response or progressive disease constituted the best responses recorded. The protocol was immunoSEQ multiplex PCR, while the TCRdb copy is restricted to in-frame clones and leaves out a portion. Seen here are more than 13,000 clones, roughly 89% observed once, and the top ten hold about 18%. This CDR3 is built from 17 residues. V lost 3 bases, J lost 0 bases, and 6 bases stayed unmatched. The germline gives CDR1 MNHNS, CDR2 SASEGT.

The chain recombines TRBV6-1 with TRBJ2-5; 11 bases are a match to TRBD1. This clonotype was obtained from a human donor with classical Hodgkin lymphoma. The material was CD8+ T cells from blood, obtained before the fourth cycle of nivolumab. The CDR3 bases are TGTGCCAGCAGTGACGGGGGGGACAGGGGGAACCAAGAGACCCAGTACTTC. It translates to CASSDGGDRGNQETQYF.